Presented here are 28 T cell receptor beta chains from one specimen sequenced in a study of identical twins. In TCRdb, the 5' RACE reads were re-called with MiXCR into one record per CDR3 protein. In the table there are about 530,000 distinct CDR3 sequences, 20% to 25% of which are singletons. These data are also associated with another study on yellow fever vaccine responses in identical twins.

The sequenced sample consisted of CD4+ T cells sorted from blood. Every receptor here comes from a woman between 18 and 29 years old in good health.

This chain connects TRBV19 to TRBJ2-7, with D perhaps matching TRBD1 (6 bases). This CDR3 comprises 15 residues. The V and J ends lost 4 bases and 3 bases respectively, with 16 bases between them. CDR1 and CDR2 from the germline V gene are LNHDA and SQIVND (reference sequence). The CDR3 DNA is TGTGCCAGTAGTACCCAACAGGGATCGAACTACGAGCAGTACTTC. It translates to CASSTQQGSNYEQYF.

The gene calls are TRBV5-1 and TRBJ2-1; D is uncertain. CDR3 length equals 14 residues. The germline V gene has CDR1 SGHRS and CDR2 YFSETQ. V lost 0 bases to trimming and J lost 6 bases, with 10 bases between them. The CDR3 bases are TGCGCCAGCAGCTTGGTTTCCCCCGGCAATGAGCAGTTCTTC. It specifies CASSLVSPGNEQFF.

This clonotype was detected a few times. The genes are TRBV5-1 and TRBJ2-2, with a tentative D call TRBD1 (5 bases). This CDR3 contains 15 residues. With 4 bases removed from V and 3 bases from J, the gap between germline ends came to 13 bases. Germline lookup yields CDR1 SGHRS and CDR2 YFSETQ. CDR3 loop: CASSVPQGHTGELFF. DNA of the CDR3: TGCGCCAGCAGCGTTCCCCAGGGTCACACCGGGGAGCTGTTTTTT.

V and J are TRBV15 and TRBJ2-2, with unresolved D. The CDR3 is 14 residues long. Germline values: CDR1 LNHNV, CDR2 YYDKDF (reference sequence). V was pared by 0 bases and J by 6 bases, with 8 bases between. This CDR3 is CATSRDLPPGELFF. In nucleotides, the CDR3 is TGTGCCACCAGCAGAGACTTACCCCCCGGGGAGCTGTTTTTT.

This clonotype was counted between two and nine times. The chain has TRBV7-8 and TRBJ2-3; 8 bases align to TRBD1. The ends lost 2 bases at V and 2 bases at J; junction bases unmatched: 6. The CDR3 length is 16 residues. Germline V lookup: CDR1 SGHVS, CDR2 FQNEAQ. The CDR3 loop is CASSLNGQGFTDTQYF. The CDR3 DNA follows: TGTGCCAGCAGCTTAAACGGACAGGGTTTCACAGATACGCAGTATTTT.

The V and J genes are TRBV5-6 and TRBJ1-2; D gene uncertain. The CDR3 has 12 amino acids. The V gene's germline CDR1 is SGHDT and CDR2 YYEEEE. Deletions cut 2 bases from V and 4 bases from J, with 6 bases between. CDR3 in amino acids: CASSFKVYGYTF. The CDR3 region has the DNA TGTGCCAGCAGCTTTAAGGTCTATGGCTACACCTTC. Together with reference TRBV5-6 and TRBJ1-2, the CDR3 gives the full variable domain: DAGVTQSPTHLIKTRGQQVTLRCSPKSGHDTVSWYQQALGQGPQFIFQYYEEEERQRGNFPDRFSGHQFPNYSSELNVNALLLGDSALYLCASSFKVYGYTFGSGTRLTVV.

CDR3 amino acids: CASFGTPLSYGYTF. The CDR3 DNA reads TGTGCCAGTTTCGGGACACCGCTTAGCTATGGCTACACCTTC. The chain couples TRBV28 to TRBJ1-2; possible D gene TRBD1, 6 bases. Germline V gene sequence: CDR1 MDHEN, CDR2 SYDVKM. V lost 9 bases and J lost 4, with 18 bases in between. The CDR3 is 14 amino acids.

This clonotype was found many times. V usage is TRBV20-1 and J usage is TRBJ1-2; 9 bases agree with TRBD1. This CDR3 comprises 13 residues. The ends lost 6 bases at V and 7 bases at J; junction bases unmatched: 9. Germline lookup yields CDR1 DFQATT and CDR2 SNEGSKA (reference sequence). CDR3 residues: CSAAGQGNSGYTF. As DNA, the CDR3 is TGCAGTGCCGCCGGACAGGGGAATTCTGGCTACACCTTC.

The CDR3 protein is CSARVSGGGAADTQYF. CDR3 DNA sequence: TGCAGTGCTAGGGTGTCTGGCGGGGGGGCCGCAGATACGCAGTATTTT. The rearrangement links TRBV20-1 to TRBJ2-3; the match to TRBD2 covers 9 bases. Germline V gene sequence: CDR1 DFQATT, CDR2 SNEGSKA (reference sequence). V gave up 3 bases and J gave up 4 bases; unmatched junction bases: 11. CDR3 size: 16 residues.

This chain uses TRBV20-1 with TRBJ2-7; possible D gene TRBD2, 5 bases. The V gene lost 4 bases and the J gene lost 3 bases, with 16 bases spanning the gap. Germline V gene sequence: CDR1 DFQATT, CDR2 SNEGSKA (reference sequence). The CDR3 covers 14 residues. The CDR3 sequence is CSAKRRGSHYEQYF. For the CDR3, the DNA is TGCAGTGCTAAACGACGCGGGTCCCACTACGAGCAGTACTTC.

This clonotype appeared a few times. This rearrangement joins TRBV6-2 or TRBV6-3 to TRBJ1-1, with D possibly being TRBD1 (6 bases). The CDR3 covers 12 residues. Trimming pared 2 bases from V and 11 bases from J, leaving 12 bases between. Germline loops: CDR1 MNHEY, CDR2 SVGEGT. For the CDR3, the DNA is TGTGCCAGCAGTTACGGCCAGGGGATGGCTTTCTTT. It translates to CASSYGQGMAFF.

J is TRBJ2-1 and V is TRBV19; 7 nucleotides agree with TRBD1. V gave up 0 bases and J gave up 8 bases; unmatched junction bases: 10. Germline V CDR1 and CDR2: LNHDA, SQIVND (reference sequence). CDR3 length equals 16 residues. The CDR3, as DNA: TGTGCCAGTAGTATAGACGGACAGGTAGGGGGAGATGAGCAGTTCTTC. Translating it yields CASSIDGQVGGDEQFF.

This clonotype was detected a few times. This chain joins TRBV29-1 and TRBJ2-5; D uncertain. V shed 4 bases and J shed 0 bases, with 21 bases lying between them. The germline V gene encodes CDR1 SQVTM and CDR2 ANQGSEA. CDR3 length: 17 amino acids. CDR3 region: CSVVKGVSPLYQETQYF. DNA for the CDR3: TGCAGCGTTGTAAAGGGCGTAAGTCCCCTTTACCAAGAGACCCAGTACTTC.

This clonotype was seen more than once but under ten times. The rearrangement links TRBV6-1 to TRBJ2-2, with D possibly TRBD2 on 5 matching bases. CDR1 is MNHNS, CDR2 SASEGT, per germline. There are 16 residues in the CDR3. Trimming cost V 4 bases and J 1 base, with 13 bases left between them. The CDR3 loop reads CASSGTAAGNTGELFF. DNA for the CDR3: TGTGCCAGCAGTGGGACTGCCGCGGGGAACACCGGGGAGCTGTTTTTT.

There are a few counts of this clonotype. V usage is TRBV19 and J usage is TRBJ2-1; D uncertain. Germline V gene lookup returns CDR1 LNHDA and CDR2 SQIVND (reference sequence). The V end lost 9 bases, the J end lost 7 bases, and 13 bases lay between the germline ends. This CDR3 is built from 12 residues. CDR3 residues: CASKNYQNEQFF. DNA of the CDR3: TGTGCCAGCAAAAACTACCAGAATGAGCAGTTCTTC.

The rearrangement joins TRBV2 to TRBJ2-3; TRBD1 aligns across 7 bases. V gave up 6 bases and J gave up 3 bases; unmatched junction bases: 9. CDR3 length equals 15 residues. Per the germline V gene, CDR1 is SNHLY and CDR2 is FYNNEI. CDR3 sequence reads: CASRERGLGTDTQYF. The CDR3 DNA reads TGTGCCAGCAGGGAAAGGGGGCTGGGGACAGATACGCAGTATTTT. Variable domain in full (rest from reference TRBV2 and TRBJ2-3): EPEVTQTPSHQVTQMGQEVILRCVPISNHLYFYWYRQILGQKVEFLVSFYNNEISEKSEIFDDQFSVERPDGSNFTLKIRSTKLEDSAMYFCASRERGLGTDTQYFGPGTRLTVL.

V and J are TRBV27 and TRBJ2-5, with 9 bases identical to TRBD2. V lost 5 bases to trimming and J lost 2 bases; unmatched junction nucleotides: 9. Germline V lookup: CDR1 MNHEY, CDR2 SMNVEV (reference sequence). The CDR3 runs 16 residues. As DNA, the CDR3 is TGTGCCAGCAGTATCGGTCGGGGACTAGCACAAGAGACCCAGTACTTC. This codes for CASSIGRGLAQETQYF.

The sample holds a few counts of this clonotype. This chain uses TRBV2 with TRBJ2-2; D is possibly TRBD1 (5 bases). Germline CDR1 is SNHLY and CDR2 is FYNNEI. The CDR3 has 14 amino acids. Trimming shortened V by 0 bases and J by 5 bases, and 7 bases separated the two germline ends. The CDR3 here is CASSEAGQTGELFF. CDR3 coding DNA: TGTGCCAGCAGTGAAGCTGGACAAACCGGGGAGCTGTTTTTT.

This clonotype has only a few counts. The chain couples TRBV12-3 or TRBV12-4 to TRBJ2-1; 7 bases are shared with TRBD2. This CDR3 region has 17 residues. The J segment lost 7 bases and the V segment lost 11 bases, leaving 23 bases of the junction unmatched. CDR3 amino acids: CAFSRKQLASLGNEQFF. CDR3 in DNA: TGTGCCTTCAGCCGAAAACAACTAGCGAGCTTAGGGAATGAGCAGTTCTTC.

The gene calls are TRBV6-1 and TRBJ2-7; 9 nucleotides agree with TRBD1. The J segment lost 0 bases and the V segment lost 6 bases, leaving 6 bases of the junction unmatched. Germline-derived CDR1 and CDR2 are MNHNS and SASEGT. CDR3 length: 15 amino acids. CDR3 loop: CASRDRGWSSYEQYV. The CDR3 DNA is TGTGCCAGCAGGGACAGGGGATGGAGCTCCTACGAGCAGTACGTC.

A few counts support this clonotype. V usage is TRBV12-3 or TRBV12-4 and J usage is TRBJ2-7; D perhaps matches TRBD2 (7 bases). This CDR3 comprises 15 residues. The V gene lost 7 bases and the J gene lost 5 bases, with 21 bases spanning the gap. The CDR3 spells CASTGGGHWVDEQYF. The DNA of the CDR3 is TGTGCCAGCACAGGCGGGGGCCACTGGGTGGACGAGCAGTACTTC.

This clonotype was seen only a few times. The chain employs TRBV9 and TRBJ2-1; D gene uncertain. V gave up 0 bases and J gave up 9 bases, with 10 bases separating them. Per germline, CDR1 SGDLS and CDR2 YYNGEE. CDR3 size: 13 residues. The CDR3 loop is CASSVVAGGEQFF. The CDR3 coding sequence is TGTGCCAGCAGCGTAGTTGCAGGTGGTGAGCAGTTCTTC. Full variable domain (rest looked up from reference TRBV9 and TRBJ2-1): DSGVTQTPKHLITATGQRVTLRCSPRSGDLSVYWYQQSLDQGLQFLIQYYNGEERAKGNILERFSAQQFPDLHSELNLSSLELGDSALYFCASSVVAGGEQFFGPGTRLTVL.

The J gene is TRBJ2-1, the V gene TRBV18; D is unresolved. This CDR3 spans 13 amino acids. Trimming removed 0 bases from V and 8 bases from J, with 8 bases in between. Germline V lookup: CDR1 KGHSH, CDR2 LQKENI. In nucleotides, the CDR3 is TGTGCCAGCTCACCACCGAAGGGCCATGAGCAGTTCTTC. Protein product: CASSPPKGHEQFF.

DNA of the CDR3: TGTGCCAGCAGTGAATCGGCCAGGGGCGGCAATGAGCAGTTCTTC. The encoded protein is CASSESARGGNEQFF. The chain has TRBV25-1 and TRBJ2-1; TRBD1 might be the D (6 bases). Germline V gene lookup returns CDR1 MGHDK and CDR2 SYGVNS. There are 15 residues in the CDR3. The ends were cut back, 1 base at V and 6 bases at J, with 13 bases in the middle.

CDR3 residues: CAISESDRPRQFF. Written as DNA, the CDR3 is TGTGCCATCAGTGAGTCTGACAGGCCGAGGCAGTTCTTC. The chain couples TRBV10-3 to TRBJ2-1; TRBD1 is a possible D gene (6 bases). Per germline, CDR1 ENHRY and CDR2 SYGVKD. V dropped 0 bases and J dropped 12 bases, with 12 bases sitting between them. The CDR3 spans 13 residues.

The CDR3 DNA is TGTGCCAGCAGTGAGACTAGCGGGAGTGATACGCAGTATTTT. This gives the protein CASSETSGSDTQYF. This chain joins TRBV2 and TRBJ2-3, with TRBD2 identical over 12 bases. This CDR3 has 14 amino acids. Germline V gene lookup returns CDR1 SNHLY and CDR2 FYNNEI. The V and J ends lost 3 bases and 6 bases, in that order; junction bases with no gene match: 1.

This clonotype was seen a few times. The V call is TRBV6-2 or TRBV6-3, the J call TRBJ2-7, with D unresolved. V was cut by 4 bases and J by 3 bases, with 10 bases left in between. The germline V gene encodes CDR1 MNHEY and CDR2 SVGEGT. CDR3 length equals 13 residues. The CDR3 protein is CASSFPANYEQYF. The CDR3 nucleotides are TGTGCCAGCAGTTTCCCGGCTAACTACGAGCAGTACTTC.

This clonotype appeared a few times. Germline and junction disagree at one end, which may indicate a read error. The chain uses TRBV12-3 or TRBV12-4 and TRBJ2-1; D is unresolved. This CDR3 comprises 11 residues. The CDR3 DNA reads TGTGCCAGCAGCCCCTACCATGAGCAGTTCTTC. This codes for CASSPYHEQFF.